The rows below give T cell receptor beta chains drawn from one sample of a study of OX40 agonist ivuxolimab in advanced cancers. Generated by immunoSEQ multiplex PCR, the TCRdb table keeps only in-frame clones and is missing some. The sample lists approximately 96,000 clones; around 91% were seen once. The source was CD4+ or CD8+ T cells sorted from blood, collected in a trial of the OX40 agonist ivuxolimab. The receptors derive from an adult with an advanced solid tumor such as melanoma, head and neck, liver or kidney cancer. CDR3s include the opening cysteine and the closing phenylalanine or tryptophan. D genes are given only for firm matches. A row's size may be missing; if present it is once, few, many or a size class.

D	J	size	V	DNA	CDR3
NA	TRBJ2-1	NA	TRBV7-8	TGTGCCAGCAGCTTTGAGGGACGCTCCTACAATGAGCAGTTCTTC	CASSFEGRSYNEQFF
NA	TRBJ2-2	NA	TRBV5-1	TGCGCCAGCAGCCCCCCGGCCAGCGGGAACACCGGGGAGCTGTTTTTT	CASSPPASGNTGELFF
NA	TRBJ2-3	NA	TRBV4-1	TGCGCCAGCAGTCCCCTTGGGGGGGCGTCTAGCACAGATACGCAGTATTTT	CASSPLGGASSTDTQYF
NA	TRBJ2-5	NA	TRBV5-8	TGTGCCAGCAGCCACCCCGAGGGGGACTGGGGAGGGGAGACCCAGTACTTC	CASSHPEGDWGGETQYF
NA	TRBJ2-1	NA	TRBV4-1	TGCGCCAGCAGCCTCCCCGGTGCGGATGAGCAGTTCTTC	CASSLPGADEQFF
NA	TRBJ2-7	NA	TRBV7-9	TGTGCCAGCAGCTTAGTTGTCGGGGCCGAGCAGTACTTC	CASSLVVGAEQYF
NA	TRBJ2-7	NA	TRBV29-1	TGCAGCGTTCAAGACGGTATCAACGAGCAGTACTTC	CSVQDGINEQYF
NA	TRBJ2-5	once	TRBV5-1	TGCGCCAGCAGCTTGGCCGTAGGCAACCAAGAGACCCAGTACTTC	CASSLAVGNQETQYF
TRBD1	TRBJ2-2	NA	TRBV5-1	TGCGCCAGCAGCTTGGAGGGCCCGAACCGACAGGGGGCGGACGGGGAGCTGTTTTTT	CASSLEGPNRQGADGELFF
TRBD1	TRBJ1-2	few	TRBV7-9	TGTGCCAGCAGCCAAGACAGGGGCTATGGCTACACCTTC	CASSQDRGYGYTF
NA	TRBJ1-2	NA	TRBV6-5	TGTGCCAGCACGCGGGACGAGAAAAGGGTTGGCTACACCTTC	CASTRDEKRVGYTF
NA	TRBJ1-1	NA	TRBV7-9	TGTGCCAGCAGCCCACCAGGGAACACTGAAGCTTTCTTT	CASSPPGNTEAFF
TRBD1	TRBJ2-7	NA	TRBV9	TGTGCCAGCAGCGTAAGAGGGGACAGGGGTCCCTACGAGCAGTACTTC	CASSVRGDRGPYEQYF
NA	TRBJ1-2	NA	TRBV19	TGTGCCAGTTCGAGAACCTCCAACTATGGCTACACCTTC	CASSRTSNYGYTF
NA	TRBJ1-1	NA	TRBV5-1	TGCGCCAGCAGCTTGGAAGGGCCGGACATTGAAGCTTTCTTT	CASSLEGPDIEAFF
NA	TRBJ1-3	NA	TRBV7-9	TGTGCCAGCAGCTTAGGACAGCCCTCTGGAAACACCATATATTTT	CASSLGQPSGNTIYF
NA	TRBJ1-5	NA	TRBV27	TGTGCCAGCAGTTTATCTGGGACGAGCAATCAGCCCCAGCATTTT	CASSLSGTSNQPQHF
TRBD1	TRBJ2-7	NA	TRBV7-2	TGTGCCAGCAGCTCGGGACAGGCCTCCTACGAGCAGTACTTC	CASSSGQASYEQYF
NA	TRBJ2-3	NA	TRBV7-9	TGTGCCAGCAGCTTAACCTTACTAGAGAGCACAGATACGCAGTATTTT	CASSLTLLESTDTQYF
NA	TRBJ2-5	NA	TRBV27	TGTGCCAGTCGCGGGCCACTCCGAGGGACCCAGTACTTC	CASRGPLRGTQYF
TRBD1	TRBJ1-5	NA	TRBV7-2	TGTGCCAGTGCTTTCGGACAGGGCAATCAGCCCCAGCATTTT	CASAFGQGNQPQHF
TRBD1	TRBJ1-2	NA	TRBV7-6	TGTGCCAGCAGCATGATGACAGGGCGTGACTATGGCTACACCTTC	CASSMMTGRDYGYTF
NA	TRBJ1-1	NA	TRBV11-3	TGTGCCAGCAGCTTAGATATCCGGGCCCACACTGAAGCTTTCTTT	CASSLDIRAHTEAFF
TRBD2	TRBJ2-1	NA	TRBV4-3	TGCGCCAGCAGTCATAGGACTAGCGGTTTGAATGAGCAGTTCTTC	CASSHRTSGLNEQFF
NA	TRBJ2-7	NA	TRBV7-2	TGTGCCAGCAGCGGGAAGGGTCTACACTACGAGCAGTACTTC	CASSGKGLHYEQYF
NA	TRBJ2-2	few	TRBV7-2	TGTGCCAGCAGCACTCAGGAGGGAAGAACCGGGGAGCTGTTTTTT	CASSTQEGRTGELFF
TRBD2	TRBJ2-5	NA	TRBV25-1	TGTGCCAGCAGTGAATGGGTTAGCGGGAAACAGACCCAGTACTTC	CASSEWVSGKQTQYF
TRBD1	TRBJ1-1	NA	TRBV29-1	TGCAGCGTGGACAGGGGAATGAACACTGAAGCTTTCTTT	CSVDRGMNTEAFF
TRBD1	TRBJ2-2	NA	TRBV13	TGTGCCAGCAGCCCAGGGGACAGGGACATCGGGGAGCTGTTTTTT	CASSPGDRDIGELFF
NA	TRBJ2-7	NA	TRBV7-2	TGTGCCAGCAGCCTTGAGCCAAAAGGGCAGTACTTC	CASSLEPKGQYF
NA	TRBJ2-4	NA	TRBV19	TGTGCCAGTAGTAGCCTTTGGAGGGGGCGGAGGCTAGCCAAAAACATTCAGTACTTC	CASSSLWRGRRLAKNIQYF
NA	TRBJ1-5	NA	TRBV20-1	TGCAGCAAGGAGGGAACGGGGTCCCAGCATTTT	CSKEGTGSQHF
NA	TRBJ1-2	NA	TRBV6-1	TGTGCCAGCAGTGATCAGGGTATGAGGGGAGCTAACTATGGCTACACCTTC	CASSDQGMRGANYGYTF
TRBD2	TRBJ2-1	NA	TRBV15	TGTGCCACCAGCGGGAGGGGTTGGGGAGCGGGAGCCGATGAGCAGTTCTTC	CATSGRGWGAGADEQFF
TRBD1	TRBJ2-7	NA	TRBV19	TGTGCCAGTAGTATCGGGACAGGGGGCTACGAGCAGTACTTC	CASSIGTGGYEQYF
NA	TRBJ2-7	NA	TRBV7-3	TGTGCCAGCAGCTTATCCAGGACGGGGGAGCAGTACTTC	CASSLSRTGEQYF
TRBD1	TRBJ2-3	NA	TRBV5-1	TGCGCCAGCAAACAGGGGACGTACGGCACAGATACGCAGTATTTT	CASKQGTYGTDTQYF
NA	TRBJ2-7	NA	TRBV30	TGTGCCTGGGGGCAGGGTCTTAACTCCTACGAGCAGTACTTC	CAWGQGLNSYEQYF
TRBD1	TRBJ2-5	NA	TRBV7-7	TGTGCTAGCAGCTTAACAGGGGGTAGGGAGACCCAGTACTTC	CASSLTGGRETQYF
NA	TRBJ1-5	NA	TRBV5-8	TGTGCCAGCAGCTTCCGGGATCAGCCCCAGCATTTT	CASSFRDQPQHF